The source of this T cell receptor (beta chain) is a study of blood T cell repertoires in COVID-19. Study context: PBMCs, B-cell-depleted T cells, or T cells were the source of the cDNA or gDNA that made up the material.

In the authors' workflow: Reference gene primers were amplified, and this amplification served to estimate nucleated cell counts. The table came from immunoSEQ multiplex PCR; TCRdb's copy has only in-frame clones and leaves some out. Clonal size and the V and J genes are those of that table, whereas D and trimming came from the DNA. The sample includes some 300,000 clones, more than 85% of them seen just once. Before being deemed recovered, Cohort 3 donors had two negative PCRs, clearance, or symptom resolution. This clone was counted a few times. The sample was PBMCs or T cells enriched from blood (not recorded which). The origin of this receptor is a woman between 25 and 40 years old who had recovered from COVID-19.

The CDR3 DNA sequence: TGTGCCAGCAGTCAGGGGAACACCGGGGAGCTGTTTTTT. It codes for CASSQGNTGELFF. This chain joins TRBV12-3 or TRBV12-4 and TRBJ2-2; TRBD1 might be the D (5 bases). The CDR3 runs 13 residues. V was shortened by 5 bases and J by 1 base, with 5 bases between the two germline ends.